These 15 T cell receptor beta chains share one sample of origin, sequenced in a study of technical replicates of blood from several donors. The assay was immunoSEQ multiplex PCR, and TCRdb's table has in-frame clones only and misses some. This table holds over 60,000 clones, about 92% found once. Specimen: T cells isolated from PBMCs. These receptors all stem from a human donor in good health.

The rearrangement links TRBV7-6 to TRBJ1-1, with D possibly TRBD1 on 5 matching bases. This CDR3 contains 13 residues. Germline V CDR1 and CDR2: SGHVS, FNYEAQ. V shed 5 bases and J shed 5 bases, with 12 bases lying between them. In nucleotides, the CDR3 is TGTGCCAGCAGCACCTCAGGGAAGACTGAAGCTTTCTTT. Amino acids: CASSTSGKTEAFF. Drawing the rest from reference TRBV7-6 and TRBJ1-1, the complete variable domain is GAGVSQSPRYKVTKRGQDVALRCDPISGHVSLYWYRQALGQGPEFLTYFNYEAQQDKSGLPNDRFSAERPEGSISTLTIQRTEQRDSAMYRCASSTSGKTEAFFGQGTRLTVV.

This chain connects TRBV27 to TRBJ2-1; 7 nucleotides align to TRBD2. This CDR3 spans 15 amino acids. From germline, CDR1 is MNHEY and CDR2 SMNVEV (reference sequence). J gave up 4 bases and V 2 bases, and 5 bases lay outside the gene matches. CDR3 residues: CASSLAASGYNEQFF. The CDR3, as DNA: TGTGCCAGCAGTTTAGCGGCTAGCGGTTACAATGAGCAGTTCTTC.

The rearrangement joins TRBV7-8 to TRBJ2-2, with 8 bases that match TRBD1. The V segment lost 5 bases and the J segment 3 bases; nucleotides outside the gene matches: 8. The germline V gene has CDR1 SGHVS and CDR2 FQNEAQ. The CDR3 is 16 amino acids. CDR3 amino acids: CASSPEQGVYTGELFF. CDR3 nucleotide sequence: TGTGCCAGCAGCCCCGAACAGGGGGTTTACACCGGGGAGCTGTTTTTT.

The genes are TRBV9 and TRBJ1-1; no definite D call. The V end was cut by 0 bases, the J end by 4 bases, with 13 bases between. CDR1 and CDR2 from the germline V gene are SGDLS and YYNGEE. The CDR3 runs 15 residues. This chain's CDR3 is CASSVGPELSTEAFF. The CDR3, as DNA: TGTGCCAGCAGCGTAGGACCCGAACTAAGCACTGAAGCTTTCTTT.

The V gene is TRBV10-1, the J gene TRBJ1-2; D is uncertain. Germline-derived CDR1 and CDR2 are WNHNN and SYGVQD (reference sequence). V shed 3 bases and J shed 5 bases, with 22 bases lying between them. This CDR3 comprises 17 residues. The CDR3 reads CASSDTRRKARGYGYTF. The CDR3 nucleotides are TGCGCCAGCAGTGACACCCGGCGAAAGGCGAGAGGTTATGGCTACACCTTC.

This chain links TRBV29-1 with TRBJ2-5, with 10 bases lining up with TRBD2. The CDR3 is made up of 17 amino acids. Unmatched junction bases numbered 16, after V lost 4 bases and J lost 5 bases. Germline V gene data show CDR1 as SQVTM and CDR2 as ANQGSEA. The CDR3 DNA reads TGCAGCGTTGTTGGGCGAGCTAGCGGGAGAAATTCTGAGACCCAGTACTTC. Translation gives CSVVGRASGRNSETQYF.

V gene TRBV9 combines with J gene TRBJ2-5; 8 positions match TRBD2. The CDR3 sequence is 16 residues long. Per the germline V gene, CDR1 is SGDLS and CDR2 is YYNGEE. J lost 5 bases, V lost 3 bases, and 12 bases had no gene match. CDR3 bases: TGTGCCAGCAGCGCCCAGAGCGGGGGTGTGGGCGAGACCCAGTACTTC. This sequence encodes CASSAQSGGVGETQYF. Using reference TRBV9 and TRBJ2-5 for the parts outside the CDR3, the full variable domain is DSGVTQTPKHLITATGQRVTLRCSPRSGDLSVYWYQQSLDQGLQFLIQYYNGEERAKGNILERFSAQQFPDLHSELNLSSLELGDSALYFCASSAQSGGVGETQYFGPGTRLLVL.

This clone was detected only once. The chain carries TRBV18 and TRBJ2-5; 9 bases line up with TRBD2. CDR1 KGHSH and CDR2 LQKENI come from the germline V gene. The CDR3 contains 15 residues. Trimming took 5 bases from V and 2 from J; bases not matched to a gene: 6. This CDR3 is CASSGLAGGQETQYF. In DNA, the CDR3 is TGTGCCAGCTCAGGTCTCGCGGGGGGGCAAGAGACCCAGTACTTC.

The chain combines TRBV28 with TRBJ1-5, with TRBD1 matching 11 bases. Germline-derived CDR1 and CDR2 are MDHEN and SYDVKM. V was clipped by 5 bases and J by 2 bases; unmatched bases: 2. The CDR3 extends over 15 amino acids. The CDR3 spells CASSGQGAGNQPQHF. CDR3 nucleotides: TGTGCCAGCAGTGGACAGGGGGCCGGCAATCAGCCCCAGCATTTT.

The rearrangement links TRBV28 to TRBJ1-2; no clear D gene. In germline, CDR1 is MDHEN, CDR2 SYDVKM. The CDR3 loop spans 14 amino acids. Deletions cut 6 bases from V and 0 bases from J, with 11 bases between. The CDR3 bases are TGTGCCAGCAGCATCCAATCCCCTAACTATGGCTACACCTTC. This gives the protein CASSIQSPNYGYTF.

V and J are TRBV11-2 and TRBJ2-5; 8 bases are shared with TRBD2. CDR3 length equals 13 residues. V shed 3 bases, J shed 3 bases, and the junction held 0 bases outside the gene matches. The germline V gene encodes CDR1 SGHAT and CDR2 FQNNGV. This CDR3 is CASSFSGEETQYF. CDR3 nucleotide sequence: TGTGCCAGCAGCTTTAGCGGGGAAGAGACCCAGTACTTC.

The chain links TRBV28 to TRBJ2-1; possibly TRBD1 for D (7 bases). The V end was cut by 6 bases, the J end by 7 bases, with 10 bases between. The CDR3 runs 12 residues. Per the germline V gene, CDR1 is MDHEN and CDR2 is SYDVKM. The CDR3 sequence is CASSPGGNEQFF. The CDR3, as DNA: TGTGCCAGCAGCCCAGGGGGGAATGAGCAGTTCTTC.

This chain joins TRBV28 and TRBJ2-3; TRBD2 aligns across 11 bases. Germline CDR1 reads MDHEN; CDR2 reads SYDVKM. V shed 10 bases, J shed 6 bases, and the junction held 24 bases outside the gene matches. The CDR3 extends over 19 amino acids. CDR3 region: CATEKHISGTSGRADTQYF. DNA of the CDR3: TGTGCCACCGAAAAACACATAAGCGGGACTAGCGGAAGGGCGGATACGCAGTATTTT.

This clone was detected once. The chain is built from TRBV29-1 and TRBJ2-7; TRBD2 agrees at 8 bases. From germline, CDR1 is SQVTM and CDR2 ANQGSEA. This CDR3 region has 13 residues. The trim removed 6 bases at V and 1 base at J, leaving 5 bases unmatched. This CDR3 is CSVVTSGSYEQYF. The DNA for the CDR3 is TGCAGCGTCGTTACTAGCGGATCCTACGAGCAGTACTTC.

The chain combines TRBV19 with TRBJ1-5, with D perhaps TRBD1 (6 bases). The germline CDR1 and CDR2 sequences are LNHDA and SQIVND (reference sequence). CDR3 size: 16 residues. Trimming left V 4 bases short and J 0 bases short, with 13 bases between. The CDR3 region has the DNA TGTGCCAGTAGTAATTTACAGGGCTATAGCAATCAGCCCCAGCATTTT. Protein sequence: CASSNLQGYSNQPQHF.